A selection of T cell receptor beta chains follows, all from one sample in a study of T cells in Graves' hyperthyroidism and ophthalmopathy. TCRdb recomputed calls from the multiplex PCR reads with MiXCR, one row per CDR3 protein. The sample gives approximately 600,000 distinct CDR3 sequences, over 12% of which show up once; approximately 4.2% is in the top ten. Sequencing was done on a sample of blood. These receptors came from a woman in her thirties or forties with Graves' ophthalmopathy. The CDR3 runs from the conserved cysteine through the conserved F or W. Expanded clones are given a class, and other clones once, few, many or no size at all.

size	V	J	CDR3
many	TRBV28	TRBJ1-3	CASSDTAGGTGNTIYF
many	TRBV10-3	TRBJ1-3	CAISEMVSGNTIYF
.	TRBV9	TRBJ2-7	CASSPELGSSYEQYF
many	TRBV19	TRBJ2-7	CASSKPGLVGEQYF
many	TRBV29-1	TRBJ2-2	CSVRGQADTGELFF
many	TRBV28	TRBJ2-7	CASSSSSSGGYEQYF
few	TRBV20-1	TRBJ2-5	CSARASRLGQETQYF
many	TRBV5-5	TRBJ1-5	CASSLWTGGNQPQHF
few	TRBV28	TRBJ1-5	CASSPEDRAQPQHF
many	TRBV28	TRBJ1-2	CASSPQTIFGYTF
many	TRBV2	TRBJ2-4	CASRRTSGTKNIQYF
few	TRBV11-2	TRBJ2-2	CASSLGRRENTGELFF
many	TRBV30	TRBJ1-1	CAWSPSGHQAFF
.	TRBV28	TRBJ2-7	CASTITALNEQYF
.	TRBV28	TRBJ1-1	CASTFWDNPEAFF
many	TRBV30	TRBJ1-2	CAWSQQGDYGYTF
few	TRBV20-1	TRBJ1-5	CSASPLWTGERSNQPQHF
once	TRBV11-2	TRBJ1-2	CASSFRVSNYGYTF
many	TRBV5-1	TRBJ2-7	CASSSGSGRYEQYF
many	TRBV12-3/TRBV12-4	TRBJ2-5	CASRRPGQQETQYF
many	TRBV6-5	TRBJ1-2	CASSYITDRPYGYTF
many	TRBV12-3/TRBV12-4	TRBJ1-5	CASRDRLHPQHF
.	TRBV6-1	TRBJ2-5	CASSGGGWAWETQYF
many	TRBV15	TRBJ1-2	CATSREYATNYGYTF